Following are 5 T cell receptor beta chains from one sample sequenced in a study of blood T cell repertoires in COVID-19. Sequenced by immunoSEQ multiplex PCR; TCRdb stores in-frame clones only, minus some. The sample contains about 77,000 clones, about 88% of which appear only once. Source material: peripheral blood. The origin of the receptors is a woman at least 80 years old with active or convalescent COVID-19.

The chain is built from TRBV5-5 and TRBJ2-1; D is undetermined. The V and J ends lost 0 bases and 8 bases respectively, with 12 bases between them. This CDR3 has 14 residues. In germline, CDR1 is SGHKS, CDR2 YYEKEE (reference sequence). CDR3 DNA: TGTGCCAGCAGCTTGGGTCCGTCGGTCGATGAGCAGTTCTTC. Translation: CASSLGPSVDEQFF.

The chain employs TRBV30 and TRBJ1-5; possible D gene TRBD1, 6 bases. V shed 2 bases and J shed 4 bases, with 15 bases lying between them. The CDR3 sequence is 15 residues long. Germline CDR1 is GTSNPN and CDR2 is SVGIG (reference sequence). The CDR3 is CAWSSTGTRNQPQHF. The DNA of the CDR3 is TGTGCCTGGAGTTCAACCGGGACACGGAATCAGCCCCAGCATTTT.

The count of this clone is one. The chain carries TRBV5-4 and TRBJ2-2, with 9 bases that match TRBD1. Trimming cost V 6 bases and J 4 bases; bases outside gene matches: 10. This CDR3 contains 16 residues. The germline gives CDR1 SGHNT, CDR2 YYREEE (reference sequence). CDR3 sequence (DNA): TGTGCCAGCATGCAACCGGGACAGGGACGCACCGGGGAGCTGTTTTTT. Translation gives CASMQPGQGRTGELFF.

J is TRBJ1-1 and V is TRBV11-2; D is ambiguous. V dropped 2 bases and J dropped 2 bases, with 6 bases sitting between them. This CDR3 is 13 amino acids long. Germline CDR1 SGHAT, CDR2 FQNNGV. The CDR3 sequence is CASSLQENTEAFF. In DNA form, the CDR3 reads TGTGCCAGCAGCTTACAGGAAAACACTGAAGCTTTCTTT.

The chain employs TRBV6-2 or TRBV6-3 and TRBJ1-1; TRBD1 might be the D (5 bases). The CDR3 totals 14 residues. The V and J ends lost 2 bases and 0 bases respectively, with 7 bases between them. Germline CDR1 MNHEY, CDR2 SVGEGT. The CDR3 nucleotides read TGTGCCAGCAGTTACGTACAGGTGAACACTGAAGCTTTCTTT. This sequence encodes CASSYVQVNTEAFF.